These T cell receptor beta chains were read from a single sample in a study of radiation and T cells in renal cell carcinoma. Data came from immunoSEQ multiplex PCR; TCRdb stores just in-frame clones and leaves some out. The repertoire holds about 49,000 clones, with roughly 80% as singletons. The sample here was blood, taken from a patient whose treatment included radiotherapy and nephrectomy. These receptors were taken from a woman aged 70-85 years with renal cell carcinoma. Each CDR3 is given with its conserved first and last residue. A D gene is named only where the DNA matches it firmly. Not every row has a clone size; where given, it reads once, few, many or a size class.

J gene,D gene,V gene,clone size,CDR3 protein,CDR3 DNA
TRBJ1-1,-,TRBV29-1,few,CSVGANTEAFF,TGCAGCGTTGGGGCGAACACTGAAGCTTTCTTT
TRBJ1-3,TRBD1,TRBV7-2,few,CASSLNRGGGNTIYF,TGTGCCAGCAGCTTAAACAGGGGAGGTGGAAACACCATATATTTT
TRBJ1-2,-,TRBV7-9,-,CASSSLLTGPLYGYTF,TGTGCCAGCAGCTCATTACTCACCGGGCCCCTCTATGGCTACACCTTC
TRBJ2-7,TRBD1,TRBV7-2,-,CASSRDSSYEQYF,TGTGCCAGCAGCCGGGACAGCTCCTACGAGCAGTACTTC
TRBJ1-1,-,TRBV18,-,CASSPLEGSVTEAFF,TGTGCCAGCTCACCACTCGAGGGGAGCGTCACTGAAGCTTTCTTT
TRBJ2-7,-,TRBV19,-,CASSPAGREEQYF,TGTGCCAGTAGTCCGGCCGGTAGGGAGGAGCAGTACTTC
TRBJ2-1,TRBD1,TRBV4-1,-,CASSHFGQGGSYNEQFF,TGCGCCAGCAGCCACTTCGGACAGGGCGGGTCCTACAATGAGCAGTTCTTC
TRBJ1-2,-,TRBV6-6,-,CASSTSREGGYGYTF,TGTGCCAGCAGTACCTCCCGGGAAGGTGGCTATGGCTACACCTTC
TRBJ2-5,TRBD2,TRBV28,-,CASTPLEASGGYQETQYF,TGTGCCAGCACTCCCCTGGAAGCTAGCGGGGGCTACCAAGAGACCCAGTACTTC
TRBJ2-3,TRBD2,TRBV19,-,CASRLAGTTDTQYF,TGTGCCAGTCGACTAGCGGGGACCACAGATACGCAGTATTTT
TRBJ1-6,TRBD1,TRBV5-1,-,CASSTRQGGLPLHF,TGCGCCAGCAGCACCCGGCAGGGGGGGTTACCCCTCCACTTT
TRBJ1-1,TRBD1,TRBV7-9,-,CASSPGQGASTEAFF,TGTGCCAGCAGCCCCGGACAGGGGGCGAGCACTGAAGCTTTCTTT
TRBJ2-7,TRBD2,TRBV11-2,-,CASSPGLAGELDF,TGTGCCAGCAGCCCAGGACTAGCGGGGGAATTGGACTTC
TRBJ2-3,-,TRBV5-1,-,CASSLSGYSTDTQYF,TGCGCCAGCAGCTTGTCGGGCTACAGCACAGATACGCAGTATTTT
TRBJ2-5,-,TRBV2,few,CASSGPHKETQYF,TGTGCCAGCAGTGGACCCCACAAAGAGACCCAGTACTTC
TRBJ2-5,-,TRBV28,-,CASSFPRNQETQYF,TGTGCCAGCAGTTTCCCCAGGAACCAAGAGACCCAGTACTTC
TRBJ2-5,-,TRBV5-1,-,CASSFGTPEETQYF,TGCGCCAGCAGCTTTGGGACACCCGAAGAGACCCAGTACTTC
TRBJ2-1,-,TRBV7-9,-,CASRFLAHNEQFF,TGTGCCAGCAGATTTCTAGCGCACAATGAGCAGTTCTTC
TRBJ2-3,TRBD2,TRBV5-4,-,CASRVAGASTDTQYF,TGTGCCAGCAGGGTAGCGGGGGCCAGCACAGATACGCAGTATTTT
TRBJ2-3,TRBD1,TRBV27,-,CASSPSNLGTGLPDTQYF,TGTGCCAGCAGTCCCTCCAATCTCGGGACAGGGCTCCCAGATACGCAGTATTTT
TRBJ2-5,-,TRBV10-1,-,CASSESGGLETQYF,TGCGCCAGCAGTGAGTCGGGGGGCCTGGAGACCCAGTACTTC
TRBJ2-1,-,TRBV6-1,-,CASSATSTSYNEQFF,TGTGCCAGCAGTGCAACTAGTACCTCCTACAATGAGCAGTTCTTC
TRBJ2-3,-,TRBV18,-,CASSPPGLTDTQYF,TGTGCCAGCTCACCACCGGGTCTTACAGATACGCAGTATTTT
TRBJ2-7,TRBD2,TRBV19,few,CASSMPGEGFYEQYF,TGTGCCAGTAGTATGCCCGGGGAGGGGTTCTACGAGCAGTACTTC
TRBJ1-1,TRBD1,TRBV30,-,CAWSAGGPGAFF,TGTGCCTGGAGTGCAGGGGGGCCAGGAGCTTTCTTT
TRBJ1-1,-,TRBV2,few,CASAMLGEAFF,TGTGCCAGCGCAATGTTGGGGGAAGCTTTCTTT
TRBJ2-5,-,TRBV5-1,-,CASRLGGGQETQYF,TGCGCCAGCAGGCTCGGAGGGGGTCAAGAGACCCAGTACTTC